Following are 27 T cell receptor beta chains from one sample sequenced in a study of T cells in Graves' hyperthyroidism and ophthalmopathy. Amplified TCR beta CDR3 regions came from RNA transcripts. The study used the HTBI primer set for a first-round RT-PCR of the TCR CDR3. MiXCR was run by TCRdb on the multiplex PCR reads, yielding one entry per CDR3 protein. The sample lists fewer than 250,000 distinct CDR3 sequences, around 26% occurring once. Sequenced: blood. The receptors come from a woman in her forties with Graves' ophthalmopathy.

This clonotype was picked up one time. The chain is built from TRBV28 and TRBJ2-7, with D maybe TRBD2 (6 bases). The V and J ends lost 4 bases and 0 bases respectively, with 10 bases between them. The CDR3 is made up of 14 amino acids. CDR1 is MDHEN, CDR2 SYDVKM, per germline. Here the CDR3 DNA reads TGTGCCAGCAGTTGGGGCGGGAACTCCTACGAGCAGTACTTC. Translation: CASSWGGNSYEQYF.

The chain joins TRBV11-2 to TRBJ2-7, with a weak D call TRBD2 (6 bases). Trimming shortened V by 0 bases and J by 2 bases, and 17 bases separated the two germline ends. Germline values: CDR1 SGHAT, CDR2 FQNNGV. The CDR3 spans 17 residues. CDR3 sequence reads: CASSLEGSGTFAYEQYF. The CDR3 DNA is TGTGCCAGCAGCTTAGAAGGGAGTGGGACTTTCGCCTACGAGCAGTACTTC.

This clonotype was seen many times. The chain combines TRBV7-2 with TRBJ1-1, with D perhaps matching TRBD1 (6 bases). Trimming cost V 5 bases and J 4 bases, with 14 bases left between them. The germline gives CDR1 SGHTA, CDR2 FQGNSA. There are 14 residues in the CDR3. CDR3 nucleotides: TGTGCCAGCAGCGGGGGGGGGCAGGCCACTGAAGCTTTCTTT. This gives the protein CASSGGGQATEAFF.

This clonotype came up many times. One end of the junction fails to match germline, which may point to a read error. V gene TRBV11-2 combines with J gene TRBJ2-7; 7 bases line up with TRBD1. The CDR3 is made up of 13 amino acids. Germline CDR1 and CDR2: SGHAT and FQNNGV. CDR3 protein: CASSDGTAYEQYF. The CDR3 nucleotides read TGCGCCAGCAGCGACGGGACAGCCTACGAGCAGTACTTC.

This clonotype was observed at least ten times. The gene calls are TRBV20-1 and TRBJ1-2, with D possibly matching TRBD1 (6 bases). Germline V gene lookup returns CDR1 DFQATT and CDR2 SNEGSKA (reference sequence). This CDR3 has 13 residues. CDR3 in DNA: TGCAGCGTAGGGGGGGGACCGATGGGTGGCTACACCTTC. Amino acid sequence: CSVGGGPMGGYTF.

This clonotype was detected only a few times. The rearrangement uses TRBV4-2 and TRBJ2-7, with 11 nucleotides matching TRBD1. Germline loops: CDR1 LGHNA, CDR2 YNFKEQ. The V and J ends lost 0 bases and 5 bases, in that order; junction bases with no gene match: 12. The CDR3 loop spans 18 amino acids. The CDR3 spells CASSQESLGQGARDEQYF. In DNA, the CDR3 is TGTGCCAGCAGCCAAGAGAGCTTAGGACAGGGGGCGCGCGACGAGCAGTACTTC.

This clonotype was counted at least ten times. This chain links TRBV15 with TRBJ2-5; D remains ambiguous. V dropped 2 bases and J dropped 3 bases, with 1 base sitting between them. The length of the CDR3 is 11 residues. Germline CDR1 and CDR2: LNHNV and YYDKDF (reference sequence). CDR3 DNA: TGTGCCACCAGCAGAAAAGAGACCCAGTACTTC. As protein: CATSRKETQYF. The full variable domain, completed using reference TRBV15 and TRBJ2-5, is DAMVIQNPRYQVTQFGKPVTLSCSQTLNHNVMYWYQQKSSQAPKLLFHYYDKDFNNEADTPDNFQSRRPNTSFCFLDIRSPGLGDTAMYLCATSRKETQYFGPGTRLLVL.

This clonotype was counted many times. The chain carries TRBV6-5 and TRBJ2-2, with 11 bases identical to TRBD2. This CDR3 is built from 15 residues. The V segment lost 8 bases and the J segment 7 bases; nucleotides outside the gene matches: 9. Germline CDR1 and CDR2: MNHEY and SVGAGI. The CDR3 here is CASQALAGGSGELFF. The CDR3 region has the DNA TGTGCCAGCCAAGCCCTAGCGGGAGGAAGCGGGGAGCTGTTTTTT.

This clonotype was seen at least ten times. The CDR3 DNA is TGTGCCAGCAGTTACGGGGCTGGCAATCAGCCCCAGCATTTT. It encodes CASSYGAGNQPQHF. V usage is TRBV6-5 and J usage is TRBJ1-5; D possibly corresponds to TRBD1 (5 bases). CDR3 length equals 14 residues. Germline CDR1 is MNHEY and CDR2 is SVGAGI. Trimming removed 2 bases at V and 2 bases at J, with 7 bases between.

This clonotype was found many times. This sequence joins TRBV28 and TRBJ1-2; D uncertain. Germline values: CDR1 MDHEN, CDR2 SYDVKM. The CDR3 extends over 16 amino acids. The V gene lost 6 bases and the J gene lost 5 bases, with 22 bases spanning the gap. In DNA form, the CDR3 reads TGTGCCAGCAGCAGCACCAGGAACCCTTGGGCGTATGGCTACACCTTC. This translates into CASSSTRNPWAYGYTF.

This clonotype showed up many times. This sequence joins TRBV27 and TRBJ1-5, with D perhaps TRBD1 (6 bases). Trimming left V 5 bases short and J 5 bases short, with 10 bases between. The CDR3 covers 13 residues. Germline CDR1 is MNHEY and CDR2 is SMNVEV (reference sequence). In DNA form, the CDR3 reads TGTGCCAGCAGTGGACAGTTACATCAGCCCCAGCATTTT. Translating it yields CASSGQLHQPQHF.

This clonotype was observed many times. The CDR3 DNA sequence: TGTGCCAGTAGAATGGGACAGGGTGCTGAAGCTTTCTTT. This gives the protein CASRMGQGAEAFF. This chain uses TRBV19 with TRBJ1-1, with 9 positions matching TRBD1. The CDR3 is 13 residues long. Germline V lookup: CDR1 LNHDA, CDR2 SQIVND (reference sequence). The V and J ends lost 6 bases and 6 bases, in that order; junction bases with no gene match: 5.

In this sample, this clonotype turned up many times. The gene calls are TRBV19 and TRBJ2-7; perhaps TRBD2 as D (5 bases). Germline loops: CDR1 LNHDA, CDR2 SQIVND (reference sequence). The V end was cut by 3 bases, the J end by 1 base, with 16 bases between. This CDR3 region has 16 residues. The DNA for the CDR3 is TGTGCCAGTAGTATGAACGACGGAGGCTCTTCCTACGAGCAGTACTTC. It yields the protein CASSMNDGGSSYEQYF.

This clonotype has only a few counts. The V gene is TRBV6-5, the J gene TRBJ1-1; no reliable D call. Trimming pared 2 bases from V and 4 bases from J, leaving 8 bases between. Germline-derived CDR1 and CDR2 are MNHEY and SVGAGI. This CDR3 contains 13 residues. The CDR3 bases are TGTGCCAGCAGTTACGGGGTACGCACTGAAGCTTTCTTT. Encoded protein: CASSYGVRTEAFF.

This clonotype was observed many times. The V and J genes are TRBV29-1 and TRBJ2-7; D is perhaps TRBD2 (6 bases). The germline CDR1 and CDR2 sequences are SQVTM and ANQGSEA. The V end was cut by 6 bases, the J end by 3 bases, with 15 bases between. This CDR3 region has 13 residues. CDR3 in DNA: TGCAGCGTCGGGGGATCAAGGGGCTACGAGCAGTACTTC. The encoded protein is CSVGGSRGYEQYF.

This clonotype was detected many times. The V call is TRBV12-3 or TRBV12-4, the J call TRBJ2-7; TRBD1 might be the D (6 bases). Trimming left V 5 bases short and J 12 bases short, with 14 bases between. CDR3 length: 11 amino acids. This CDR3 reads CASSTRQVLYF. CDR3 nucleotide sequence: TGTGCCAGCAGTACCCGACAGGTTCTGTACTTC.

This clonotype has ten or more counts. The V gene is TRBV6-5, the J gene TRBJ1-2; a weak D match, TRBD1 (5 bases). The V gene's germline CDR1 is MNHEY and CDR2 SVGAGI. The CDR3 has 13 residues. The ends were cut back, 4 bases at V and 3 bases at J, with 9 bases in the middle. The CDR3 loop is CASSSLGDYGYTF. CDR3 sequence (DNA): TGTGCCAGCAGTTCCCTGGGGGACTATGGCTACACCTTC.

This clonotype was seen many times. This chain links TRBV4-2 with TRBJ1-2; D is unclear. Per the germline V gene, CDR1 is LGHNA and CDR2 is YNFKEQ. The CDR3 is 16 amino acids. V shed 0 bases and J shed 5 bases, with 16 bases lying between them. The CDR3 region is CASSQDGGRLWYGYTF. The CDR3 DNA sequence: TGTGCCAGCAGCCAAGATGGAGGCAGGCTTTGGTATGGCTACACCTTC.

In its sample, this clonotype was seen many times. The chain is built from TRBV29-1 and TRBJ1-3, with 8 bases lining up with TRBD1. Looked up from germline, CDR1 is SQVTM and CDR2 is ANQGSEA. The trim removed 1 base at V and 8 bases at J, leaving 7 bases unmatched. This CDR3 is 14 amino acids long. CDR3 DNA: TGCAGCGTTGAAGTCGGGCAGGGGGCACACACCATATATTTT. Residues: CSVEVGQGAHTIYF. The entire variable domain, with the rest obtained from reference TRBV29-1 and TRBJ1-3, is as follows: SAVISQKPSRDICQRGTSLTIQCQVDSQVTMMFWYRQQPGQSLTLIATANQGSEATYESGFVIDKFPISRPNLTFSTLTVSNMSPEDSSIYLCSVEVGQGAHTIYFGEGSWLTVV.

This clonotype was counted once. The J gene is TRBJ1-6, the V gene TRBV11-2; TRBD1 agrees at 8 bases. With V trimmed by 1 base and J by 9 bases, 8 bases remained unmatched. The CDR3 contains 16 residues. CDR1 and CDR2 (germline): SGHAT, FQNNGV. Here the CDR3 DNA reads TGTGCCAGCAGCTTAGGGACAGGGCCATATGGTTCACCCCTCCACTTT. Amino acid sequence: CASSLGTGPYGSPLHF.

This clonotype appeared many times. The chain combines TRBV7-2 with TRBJ2-2; possible D gene TRBD2, 5 bases. The CDR3 loop spans 12 amino acids. Per germline, CDR1 SGHTA and CDR2 FQGNSA. The V gene lost 7 bases and the J gene lost 6 bases, with 9 bases spanning the gap. The CDR3 region is CASTRLSGELFF. DNA for the CDR3: TGTGCCAGCACCCGACTATCCGGGGAGCTGTTTTTT.

The chain couples TRBV6-1 to TRBJ1-2; no clear D. The germline V gene has CDR1 MNHNS and CDR2 SASEGT. The V end lost 1 base, the J end lost 13 bases, and 16 bases lay between the germline ends. This CDR3 is 13 amino acids long. CDR3 residues: CASSEDPPPSATF. CDR3 nucleotide sequence: TGTGCCAGCAGTGAAGACCCCCCCCCTTCGGCCACCTTC.

This clonotype was counted ten times or more. The J gene is TRBJ2-5, the V gene TRBV10-3; 9 bases match TRBD1. Germline CDR1 and CDR2: ENHRY and SYGVKD. The J segment lost 3 bases and the V segment lost 6 bases, leaving 5 bases of the junction unmatched. The CDR3 has 14 amino acids. DNA of the CDR3: TGTGCCATCAGAGACCGGACAGGGGAAGAGACCCAGTACTTC. Translating gives CAIRDRTGEETQYF.

This clonotype appeared a few times. Compared with germline, one end of the junction differs, possibly owing to a read error. V usage is TRBV6-1 and J usage is TRBJ1-2, with D perhaps TRBD1 (6 bases). This CDR3 is built from 12 residues. In germline, CDR1 is MNHNS, CDR2 SASEGT. CDR3 nucleotide sequence: TGTGCCAGCAACATAGGCGGGGGCGGCTACATCTTC. Encoded protein: CASNIGGGGYIF.

This clonotype was picked up many times. The chain recombines TRBV6-5 with TRBJ2-5; TRBD2 aligns across 7 bases. Trimming removed 10 bases from V and 4 bases from J; junction bases left unmatched: 12. In germline, CDR1 is MNHEY, CDR2 SVGAGI. The CDR3 has 14 residues. Written as DNA, the CDR3 is TGTGCCAAGGCGATTCTGGGAGGGAGAGAGACCCAGTACTTC. Translation: CAKAILGGRETQYF.

In its sample, this clonotype was seen many times. The V and J genes are TRBV28 and TRBJ2-4; no firm D call. Trimming removed 7 bases from V and 0 bases from J, with 16 bases in between. CDR1 and CDR2 (germline): MDHEN, SYDVKM. The CDR3 totals 16 residues. The CDR3 loop reads CASTTQGPVAKNIQYF. The DNA of the CDR3 is TGTGCCAGCACCACCCAAGGACCGGTAGCCAAAAACATTCAGTACTTC.

At least ten counts were recorded for this clonotype. The chain has TRBV30 and TRBJ1-1; 7 bases are a match to TRBD1. This CDR3 region has 14 residues. Germline trimming cut 5 bases from V and 0 bases from J; bases unmatched to any gene: 6. From germline, CDR1 is GTSNPN and CDR2 SVGIG (reference sequence). The DNA of the CDR3 is TGTGCCTGGTCCGAAGGGACAGTGAACACTGAAGCTTTCTTT. Its protein product is CAWSEGTVNTEAFF.